This TCR beta chain came from a study of identical twins. Trimming removed 1 base at V and 4 bases at J, with 13 bases between. The CDR3 extends over 15 amino acids. Per the germline V gene, CDR1 is SGHTA and CDR2 is FQGNSA. This clonotype was counted a few times. Via MiXCR, TCRdb re-called the 5' RACE reads, giving one row per CDR3 protein. The sample shows over 600,000 distinct CDR3 sequences, 21% of them seen only once. The same data also contributed to another study, on T cells expressing NK-cell markers. That work adds: Within the sequenced cohort of eight donors, seven exhibited HCMV seropositivity and one was seronegative.

Sequencing was done on a sample of PBMCs. This clonotype was sampled from a woman aged 18-30 years in good health. The rearrangement links TRBV7-2 to TRBJ2-5; D remains unclear. The CDR3 reads CASSLGSNVGETQYF. CDR3 DNA sequence: TGTGCCAGCAGCTTAGGTTCCAATGTCGGAGAGACCCAGTACTTC.